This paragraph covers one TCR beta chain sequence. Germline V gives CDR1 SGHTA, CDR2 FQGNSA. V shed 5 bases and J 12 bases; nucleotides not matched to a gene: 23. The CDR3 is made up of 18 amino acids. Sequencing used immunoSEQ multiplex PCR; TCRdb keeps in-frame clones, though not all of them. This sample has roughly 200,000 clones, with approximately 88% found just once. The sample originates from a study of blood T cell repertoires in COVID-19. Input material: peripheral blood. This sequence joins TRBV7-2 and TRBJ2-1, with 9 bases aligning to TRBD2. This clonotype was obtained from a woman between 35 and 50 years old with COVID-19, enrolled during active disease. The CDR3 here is CASSLTFLGGGRAGSQFF. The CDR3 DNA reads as TGTGCCAGCAGCCTGACCTTCCTCGGGGGCGGGAGGGCCGGATCGCAGTTCTTC.